The following is a T cell receptor (beta chain) sequence with its context. Its binding antigen is unknown. The record has no base qualities; no much larger clone is one base away. Participants in the prospective study were enrolled through a virtual design, were aged about 18 to 90 years, and lived in approximately 25 United States geographic areas. In the prospective study, participants were assigned to cohorts based on the clinical history participants reported in a screening survey and a study questionnaire. In the prospective study, mobile phlebotomists collected whole blood, serum and a nasopharyngeal or oropharyngeal swab from each participant. Prospective study participants could optionally give additional blood draws and questionnaires over an approximately 2-month period. Prospective study blood samples were shipped either frozen or at room temperature before DNA extraction. This sample is part of a study of blood T cell repertoires in COVID-19 (dated by TCRdb to the early 2020s). Study-wide context: Collaborator samples came from the United States, Italy and Spain and covered acute and convalescent phases of COVID-19. The dataset comprised deeply sampled blood TCRbeta repertoires from subjects exposed to, actively infected with, or recovered from COVID-19. The material from the prospective study consisted of cDNA or gDNA derived from T cells, B-cell-depleted T cells, or PBMCs. The sample metadata nearly always contained a de-identified subject ID, COVID-19 status, age in years and sex. The repertoires were released in a freely available public database meant as a resource for research on the immune response to SARS-CoV-2. Where available, HLA class I and class II types were obtained from metadata supplied by the sample provider rather than from assay-based typing. Samples were obtained from the ongoing ImmuneRACE study (first 160 participants) and from over 1,000 subjects provided by 6 global collaborators.

General conclusions and limits of the study: Clinical and demographic metadata were provided uncurated, with the amount varying by source and participant.

CDR3 length: 11 amino acids, cysteine to phenylalanine. The kept DNA is CDR3 alone, 33 bases in frame from the first base. The immunoSEQ Assay, a bias-controlled multiplex PCR, was used to amplify TCRbeta CDR3 regions from genomic DNA. The paper's processing steps were these. Within the assay, amplification of reference gene primers was used to estimate how many nucleated cells each sample contained. To quantify the absolute abundance of each unique TCRbeta CDR3 rearrangement, sequence reads were collapsed and filtered. For each sample, productive Simpson clonality was calculated as the square root of Simpson's diversity index across productive rearrangements. TCRdb carries this immuneACCESS record with in-frame sequences only. Its versions omit some clonotypes, under half of them owing to an unresolved V gene in the studies checked, with the rest unexplained. Clone size and the V and J calls come from that table; the DNA yielded D and trimming. For this sample there are about 210,000 clones; 88% appear just once. The ten top clones hold approximately 2.5% of the sample.

The V and J genes are TRBV12-2 and TRBJ2-7; the table assigns TRBD2, which was not confirmed against the DNA. TRBV12-2 is a known pseudogene. The TCR originated in a woman in her thirties or forties with acute COVID-19. Material for sequencing was PBMCs or T cells enriched from blood (not recorded which). CDR3 reads: CASRLEYEQYF. The base sequence is TGTGCAAGTCGCTTGGAGTACGAGCAGTACTTC.